A single sample gave rise to the 18 T cell receptor beta chains below, sequenced in a study of spatial heterogeneity in lung cancer. The study, taken as a whole, reports: Expanded intratumoral alpha and beta TCR counts tracked tumor mutation counts.

Time point defined: sample taken at primary tumor resection. MiXCR, run by TCRdb on the 5' RACE reads, gives a single entry per CDR3 protein. The sample records thousands of distinct CDR3 sequences, around 15% being singletons. No antigen is known for these receptors. The input for sequencing was lung tumor tissue, taken at surgery. The receptors originated from a male donor with early-stage non-small cell lung cancer.

This clonotype was observed at least ten times. The library was prepared for alpha chains; this beta chain is a stray read, so its frequency means little. The chain recombines TRBV20-1 with TRBJ1-1, with 7 positions matching TRBD1. Germline values: CDR1 DFQATT, CDR2 SNEGSKA (reference sequence). This CDR3 is 13 amino acids long. J lost 0 bases, V lost 3 bases, and 1 base had no gene match. DNA for the CDR3: TGCAGTGCTAGCAGGGGGGTGAACACTGAAGCTTTCTTT. Protein: CSASRGVNTEAFF.

In its sample, this clonotype was seen many times. Within a library made for alpha chains, this beta chain is off target, and its count is uninformative. This chain uses TRBV29-1 with TRBJ2-2; 8 bases fit TRBD1. Germline assignment: CDR1 SQVTM and CDR2 ANQGSEA. CDR3 length: 13 amino acids. The V gene end was trimmed by 1 base and the J gene end by 6 bases; junction bases not matched to a gene: 1. This CDR3 is CSVEGTGSGELFF. Here the CDR3 DNA reads TGCAGCGTTGAAGGGACAGGGTCCGGGGAGCTGTTTTTT.

This clonotype was counted many times. A library prepared for alpha chains yielded this beta chain as an off-target read; its size is of little meaning. The genes are TRBV24-1 and TRBJ2-2, with D tentatively TRBD1 or TRBD2 (5 bases each). CDR3 length: 14 amino acids. CDR1 and CDR2 from the germline V gene are KGHDR and SFDVKD. V was clipped by 6 bases and J by 4 bases, with 11 bases between them. The CDR3 region has the DNA TGTGCCACCAGTCGCGCAGGGACCACCGGGGAGCTGTTTTTT. This translates into CATSRAGTTGELFF.

This clonotype was observed at least ten times. With the library built for alpha chains, this beta chain is off target and its frequency is not meaningful. V gene TRBV10-3 combines with J gene TRBJ2-6, with D tentatively TRBD1 (5 bases). The V and J ends lost 6 bases and 2 bases respectively, with 11 bases between them. CDR3 size: 15 residues. CDR1 is ENHRY and CDR2 is SYGVKD in the germline V gene. The CDR3 here is CAISPPRAGANVLTF. DNA for the CDR3: TGTGCCATCAGCCCCCCCAGGGCTGGGGCCAACGTCCTGACTTTC.

This clonotype was recorded at least ten times. As an off-target read in a library built for alpha chains, this beta chain has a frequency of little significance. Here the CDR3 reads CSAYPGTSELTDTQYF. CDR3 coding DNA: TGCAGTGCGTACCCTGGGACTAGCGAACTCACAGATACGCAGTATTTT. V gene TRBV20-1 combines with J gene TRBJ2-3; TRBD2 matches at 10 bases. CDR3 length: 16 residues. In germline, CDR1 is DFQATT, CDR2 SNEGSKA (reference sequence). After removal of 6 bases from V and 2 bases from J, the junction contained 11 bases not matched to a gene.

As to this clonotype: The size of this beta chain means little, since it is a stray read in a library made for alpha chains. J is TRBJ2-3 and V is TRBV12-3 or TRBV12-4; the D gene could be TRBD1 or TRBD2 (6 bases each). V gave up 2 bases and J gave up 5 bases, with 11 bases separating them. The CDR3 covers 14 residues. The CDR3 loop reads CASSLRGGIDTQYF. The CDR3, as DNA: TGTGCCAGCAGTTTAAGAGGGGGGATAGATACGCAGTATTTT.

This clonotype was seen repeatedly, ten times or more. The library was built for alpha chains, so this beta chain is an off-target read and its size means little. The chain employs TRBV5-6 and TRBJ2-1, with a possible D match to TRBD1 (5 bases). The germline gives CDR1 SGHDT, CDR2 YYEEEE. The CDR3 is 13 amino acids. V was cut by 2 bases and J by 7 bases, with 10 bases left in between. As DNA, the CDR3 is TGTGCCAGCAGCTTTAGGGGTAGGAATGAGCAGTTCTTC. Translating gives CASSFRGRNEQFF. Drawing the rest from reference TRBV5-6 and TRBJ2-1, the complete variable domain is DAGVTQSPTHLIKTRGQQVTLRCSPKSGHDTVSWYQQALGQGPQFIFQYYEEEERQRGNFPDRFSGHQFPNYSSELNVNALLLGDSALYLCASSFRGRNEQFFGPGTRLTVL.

Ten or more counts support this clonotype. Since the library was made to target alpha chains, this beta chain is a stray read and its abundance is not meaningful. The V gene is TRBV3-1, the J gene TRBJ2-3, with TRBD2 identical over 11 bases. Germline CDR1 reads LGHDT; CDR2 reads YNNKEL (reference sequence). V trimming: 3 bases; J trimming: 0 bases; junction bases outside the gene matches: 2. This CDR3 contains 16 residues. CDR3 residues: CASSHTSGRSTDTQYF. The CDR3 nucleotides read TGTGCCAGCAGCCATACTAGCGGGAGAAGCACAGATACGCAGTATTTT.

This clonotype was seen many times. The library was prepared for alpha chains; this beta chain is a stray read, so its frequency means little. The rearrangement links TRBV2 to TRBJ2-6; 7 bases are a match to TRBD1. The CDR3 extends over 15 amino acids. Germline CDR1 and CDR2: SNHLY and FYNNEI. Trimming removed 6 bases from V and 2 bases from J; junction bases left unmatched: 4. Here the CDR3 reads CASRSTGAGANVLTF. The CDR3 bases are TGTGCCAGCAGGTCAACAGGGGCTGGGGCCAACGTCCTGACTTTC. Combining the CDR3 with reference TRBV2 and TRBJ2-6 gives the whole variable domain EPEVTQTPSHQVTQMGQEVILRCVPISNHLYFYWYRQILGQKVEFLVSFYNNEISEKSEIFDDQFSVERPDGSNFTLKIRSTKLEDSAMYFCASRSTGAGANVLTFGAGSRLTVL.

Within the sample, this clonotype is medium-sized. This beta chain lies outside the target of a library built for alpha chains; its clone size means little. This rearrangement joins TRBV10-3 to TRBJ2-5; 11 bases align to TRBD2. The CDR3 has 15 residues. Germline V CDR1 and CDR2: ENHRY, SYGVKD. Trimming took 5 bases from V and 3 from J; bases not matched to a gene: 5. This chain's CDR3 is CAISPTSGIKETQYF. In nucleotides, the CDR3 is TGTGCCATCAGTCCGACTAGCGGGATCAAAGAGACCCAGTACTTC.

In regard to this clonotype: A library made for alpha chains picked up this beta chain off target, so its size means little. This sequence joins TRBV12-3 or TRBV12-4 and TRBJ1-4; TRBD1 matches 7 bases. Trimming took 6 bases from V and 4 from J; bases not matched to a gene: 8. The CDR3 runs to 15 residues. The CDR3 coding sequence is TGTGCCAGCAGAGCACCGGGACAGATTAATGAAAAACTGTTTTTT. Amino acids: CASRAPGQINEKLFF.

By frequency in the sample, this clonotype is medium-sized. Since it is a stray read in a library aimed at alpha chains, this beta chain has a size that is not meaningful. The chain carries TRBV3-1 and TRBJ2-1, with TRBD1 matching 8 bases. CDR1 is LGHDT and CDR2 is YNNKEL in the germline V gene (reference sequence). The J segment lost 4 bases and the V segment lost 4 bases, leaving 0 bases of the junction unmatched. The CDR3 runs 13 residues. The CDR3 DNA follows: TGTGCCAGCAGCCGGGACAGGTACAATGAGCAGTTCTTC. Protein: CASSRDRYNEQFF.

This clonotype was observed many times. This beta chain came through as a stray read in a library set up for alpha chains, and its size says little. This chain connects TRBV2 to TRBJ1-5; D might be TRBD1 (6 bases). The V gene lost 1 base and the J gene lost 0 bases, with 16 bases spanning the gap. Germline V CDR1 and CDR2: SNHLY, FYNNEI. The CDR3 length is 18 residues. As DNA, the CDR3 is TGTGCCAGCAGTGAAGGAGCGGGACAACGTTATAGCAATCAGCCCCAGCATTTT. Protein sequence: CASSEGAGQRYSNQPQHF.

Ten or more counts support this clonotype. Found in a library prepared for alpha chains, this beta chain is an off-target read, and its abundance has little meaning. The chain uses TRBV6-6 and TRBJ1-2, with TRBD1 matching over 10 bases. The germline V gene encodes CDR1 MNHNY and CDR2 SVGAGI (reference sequence). V dropped 10 bases and J dropped 4; count of bases not matched to a gene: 12. This CDR3 spans 15 amino acids. CDR3 region: CATKTGGYEAYGYTF. The CDR3 bases are TGTGCCACCAAGACAGGGGGCTATGAGGCCTATGGCTACACCTTC.

At least ten counts were recorded for this clonotype. The library was built for alpha chains, so this beta chain is an off-target read and its size means little. V and J are TRBV5-5 and TRBJ2-3; no clear D. With 0 bases removed from V and 0 bases from J, the gap between germline ends came to 11 bases. The CDR3 totals 16 residues. Germline CDR1 reads SGHKS; CDR2 reads YYEKEE (reference sequence). CDR3 loop: CASSLEVGSSTDTQYF. The DNA of the CDR3 is TGTGCCAGCAGCTTGGAAGTCGGCAGTAGCACAGATACGCAGTATTTT.

This clonotype was observed at least ten times. Since it is a stray read in a library aimed at alpha chains, this beta chain has a size that is not meaningful. This chain uses TRBV2 with TRBJ1-2; 7 bases align to TRBD1. Germline CDR1 and CDR2: SNHLY and FYNNEI. CDR3 length: 14 residues. The V and J ends lost 8 bases and 0 bases, in that order; junction bases with no gene match: 6. This CDR3 is CASGQDRANYGYTF. CDR3 DNA: TGTGCCAGCGGACAAGACAGGGCTAACTATGGCTACACCTTC.

This clonotype rates as medium-sized (0.01 to 0.1%). A library prepared for alpha chains yielded this beta chain as an off-target read; its size is of little meaning. The V call is TRBV29-1, the J call TRBJ1-1; no firm D call. The V gene's germline CDR1 is SQVTM and CDR2 ANQGSEA. Trimming shortened V by 4 bases and J by 0 bases, and 6 bases separated the two germline ends. This CDR3 is 12 amino acids long. This chain's CDR3 is CSVGEMNTEAFF. The DNA of the CDR3 is TGCAGCGTTGGGGAGATGAACACTGAAGCTTTCTTT.

This clonotype was found many times. The library was built for alpha chains, so this beta chain is an off-target read and its size means little. V usage is TRBV6-1 and J usage is TRBJ1-1; D is perhaps TRBD1 (5 bases). Trimming removed 6 bases at V and 3 bases at J, with 11 bases between. The germline CDR1 and CDR2 sequences are MNHNS and SASEGT. The CDR3 runs 13 residues. CDR3 sequence reads: CASRIGADTEAFF. CDR3 DNA sequence: TGTGCCAGCAGGATAGGGGCGGACACTGAAGCTTTCTTT.